This is a list of T cell receptor beta chains from one sample in a study of cytotoxic CD8 clonotypes in ibrutinib-treated CLL. Method: immunoSEQ multiplex PCR; TCRdb's copy keeps in-frame clones and lacks some. The sample consists of over 30,000 clones, approximately 67% of them appearing once. Sequences were derived from PBMCs, sampled at disease progression, from a patient treated with ibrutinib. The receptors come from a human donor with chronic lymphocytic leukemia. Each CDR3 is given with its conserved first and last residue. The D gene is left open where the match is weak. Some rows have no size entry. The others give once, few or many, or a class for an expanded clone.

j_gene | d_gene | v_gene | abundance | CDR3aa | CDR3nt
TRBJ1-2 | - | TRBV5-6 | - | CASSFGPGQASDTF | TGTGCCAGCAGCTTTGGGCCCGGGCAGGCAAGCGACACCTTC
TRBJ1-5 | - | TRBV4-2 | few | CASSQIAGVGHQPQHF | TGTGCCAGCAGCCAAATCGCGGGGGTTGGCCATCAGCCCCAGCATTTT
TRBJ2-1 | TRBD2 | TRBV2 | - | CASSEGFGLAGPRLYNEQFF | TGTGCCAGCAGTGAAGGATTCGGGCTAGCGGGTCCCCGCCTCTACAATGAGCAGTTCTTC
TRBJ2-7 | TRBD2 | TRBV7-9 | - | CASSPPAGVEQYF | TGTGCCAGCAGCCCCCCCGCGGGGGTCGAGCAGTACTTC
TRBJ1-2 | - | TRBV6-5 | - | CASSYGGGYTF | TGTGCCAGCAGTTACGGGGGTGGCTACACCTTC
TRBJ2-5 | TRBD2 | TRBV5-1 | - | CASTLTSGNQETQYF | TGCGCCAGCACCCTAACTAGCGGAAACCAAGAGACCCAGTACTTC
TRBJ2-7 | TRBD2 | TRBV13 | once | CASSLGSLAGVEYF | TGTGCCAGCAGCTTAGGCAGCCTAGCGGGAGTCGAGTACTTC
TRBJ2-3 | - | TRBV5-6 | - | CASSLGLSPDTQYF | TGTGCCAGCAGCTTGGGACTCTCCCCAGATACGCAGTATTTT
TRBJ1-2 | - | TRBV29-1 | few | CSVEDKYYGYTF | TGCAGCGTTGAAGACAAATACTATGGCTACACCTTC
TRBJ1-4 | TRBD1 | TRBV28 | - | CASSFILTGRRGDNEKLFF | TGTGCCAGCAGTTTTATACTGACAGGGCGGAGGGGGGATAATGAAAAACTGTTTTTT
TRBJ2-1 | TRBD2 | TRBV11-2 | - | CASSLSSGSVNEQFF | TGTGCCAGCAGCTTATCTAGCGGGAGTGTAAATGAGCAGTTCTTC
TRBJ2-2 | TRBD2 | TRBV4-1 | - | CASSLHAGAPANTGELFF | TGCGCCAGCAGCCTACATGCGGGAGCACCCGCGAACACCGGGGAGCTGTTTTTT
TRBJ2-1 | - | TRBV2 | few | CASSGIWLAQYNEQFF | TGTGCCAGCAGTGGGATATGGCTAGCGCAGTACAATGAGCAGTTCTTC
TRBJ2-6 | TRBD2 | TRBV7-8 | - | CASSRPGLDFAGANVLTF | TGTGCCAGCAGCAGGCCGGGACTAGATTTTGCTGGGGCCAACGTCCTGACTTTC
TRBJ1-2 | TRBD1 | TRBV29-1 | - | CSVERGQYHTF | TGCAGCGTTGAGCGGGGACAGTATCACACCTTC
TRBJ1-2 | - | TRBV29-1 | - | CSVGAGDYGYTF | TGCAGCGTGGGGGCCGGAGACTATGGCTACACCTTC
TRBJ2-7 | TRBD1 | TRBV19 | - | CASSLQDRGTNEQYF | TGTGCCAGTAGTTTACAGGACAGGGGAACGAACGAGCAGTACTTC
TRBJ2-7 | - | TRBV18 | few | CASSATSSYEQYF | TGTGCCAGCTCAGCGACTAGCTCCTACGAGCAGTACTTC
TRBJ2-6 | - | TRBV11-2 | - | CASSTRTASISGANVLTF | TGTGCCAGCAGCACCCGGACAGCCAGCATCTCTGGGGCCAACGTCCTGACTTTC
TRBJ1-1 | TRBD1 | TRBV6-5 | - | CASSYSGQGGTEAFF | TGTGCCAGCAGTTACTCAGGACAGGGGGGGACTGAAGCTTTCTTT
TRBJ2-1 | - | TRBV6-5 | - | CASSYSRQFGNEQFF | TGTGCCAGCAGTTACTCGAGACAATTCGGGAATGAGCAGTTCTTC
TRBJ1-5 | - | TRBV12-5 | - | CASGLEGWLAGGNQPQHF | TGTGCTAGTGGTTTGGAGGGATGGCTGGCAGGCGGCAATCAGCCCCAGCATTTT
TRBJ1-6 | - | TRBV4-2 | few | CASSQDQGPLHF | TGTGCCAGCAGCCAAGATCAGGGACCCCTCCACTTT
TRBJ2-5 | - | TRBV5-1 | - | CASSLVLAEETQYF | TGCGCCAGCAGCTTGGTACTAGCTGAAGAGACCCAGTACTTC
TRBJ2-7 | - | TRBV5-1 | - | CASSLYLGGSGDEQYF | TGCGCCAGCAGCCTATACTTGGGGGGTAGCGGAGACGAGCAGTACTTC
TRBJ1-2 | - | TRBV7-9 | - | CASSQTWAVTGYTF | TGTGCCAGCAGTCAGACCTGGGCAGTGACTGGCTACACCTTC
TRBJ2-7 | TRBD2 | TRBV4-2 | - | CASSRTSGSYEQYF | TGTGCCAGCAGCCGTACTAGCGGGTCCTACGAGCAGTACTTC
TRBJ1-2 | TRBD1 | TRBV7-2 | - | CASSRDREPNYGYTF | TGTGCCAGCAGCCGGGACAGGGAGCCAAACTATGGCTACACCTTC
TRBJ2-1 | TRBD1 | TRBV5-4 | - | CASSRGQGLDNEQFF | TGTGCCAGCAGCCGGGGACAGGGGCTCGACAATGAGCAGTTCTTC
TRBJ1-1 | - | TRBV29-1 | - | CSGNTGNTEAFF | TGCAGCGGAAATACAGGGAACACTGAAGCTTTCTTT
TRBJ2-3 | - | TRBV30 | - | CAWRSRSTDTQYF | TGTGCCTGGAGGAGCAGGAGCACAGATACGCAGTATTTT
TRBJ2-2 | - | TRBV9 | - | CASSVGWGTGELFF | TGTGCCAGCAGCGTAGGGTGGGGCACCGGGGAGCTGTTTTTT
TRBJ1-5 | - | TRBV7-2 | - | CASSLEGGPHQPQHF | TGTGCCAGCAGCTTAGAAGGGGGACCCCATCAGCCCCAGCATTTT
TRBJ1-5 | - | TRBV5-6 | - | CASSSAGEQPQHF | TGTGCCAGCAGCTCCGCTGGGGAACAGCCCCAGCATTTT
TRBJ1-4 | - | TRBV21-1 | - | CASGPIQGGATNEKLFF | TGTGCCAGCGGCCCTATCCAGGGTGGTGCAACTAATGAAAAACTGTTTTTT
TRBJ1-2 | - | TRBV25-1 | - | CASSGFYGYTF | TGTGCCAGCAGTGGGTTCTATGGCTACACCTTC
TRBJ2-1 | - | TRBV11-3 | few | CASSLGRSNDEQFF | TGTGCCAGCAGCTTAGGGAGATCCAATGATGAGCAGTTCTTC
TRBJ2-7 | TRBD2 | TRBV7-9 | - | CASSYSGKASYEQYF | TGTGCCAGCAGCTATAGCGGGAAGGCTTCCTACGAGCAGTACTTC
TRBJ1-2 | - | TRBV6-1 | few | CASSEALRDYYGYTF | TGTGCCAGCAGTGAAGCGCTACGGGACTACTATGGCTACACCTTC
TRBJ2-1 | TRBD1 | TRBV11-1 | few | CASSYTTGGNEQFF | TGTGCCAGCAGTTATACTACAGGGGGGAATGAGCAGTTCTTC
TRBJ2-3 | TRBD2 | TRBV10-2 | - | CASRLAGVGDTQYF | TGCGCCAGCCGTCTAGCGGGAGTTGGAGATACGCAGTATTTT
TRBJ2-2 | - | TRBV10-2 | - | CASRDWGSTGELFF | TGCGCCAGCAGGGATTGGGGGAGCACCGGGGAGCTGTTTTTT
TRBJ1-1 | - | TRBV11-3 | - | CASSLRRVNTEAFF | TGTGCCAGCAGCTTAAGGCGGGTGAACACTGAAGCTTTCTTT
TRBJ2-5 | TRBD2 | TRBV28 | once | CASTERRGLAGEETQYF | TGTGCCAGCACTGAACGTCGTGGACTAGCGGGAGAAGAGACCCAGTACTTC
TRBJ1-6 | TRBD1 | TRBV19 | - | CASSATRQGGSYNSPLHF | TGTGCCAGTAGTGCAACAAGACAGGGTGGGTCCTATAATTCACCCCTCCACTTT
TRBJ1-1 | - | TRBV28 | - | CASSALVRPDLNTEAFF | TGTGCCAGCAGTGCGTTAGTGCGTCCCGACCTGAACACTGAAGCTTTCTTT
TRBJ2-1 | TRBD2 | TRBV11-2 | once | CASSLRLADVGNEQFF | TGTGCCAGCAGCCTACGACTAGCGGATGTGGGCAATGAGCAGTTCTTC
TRBJ1-5 | - | TRBV21-1 | - | CASSRAGKSQPQHF | TGTGCCAGCAGCAGGGCAGGGAAGAGTCAGCCCCAGCATTTT